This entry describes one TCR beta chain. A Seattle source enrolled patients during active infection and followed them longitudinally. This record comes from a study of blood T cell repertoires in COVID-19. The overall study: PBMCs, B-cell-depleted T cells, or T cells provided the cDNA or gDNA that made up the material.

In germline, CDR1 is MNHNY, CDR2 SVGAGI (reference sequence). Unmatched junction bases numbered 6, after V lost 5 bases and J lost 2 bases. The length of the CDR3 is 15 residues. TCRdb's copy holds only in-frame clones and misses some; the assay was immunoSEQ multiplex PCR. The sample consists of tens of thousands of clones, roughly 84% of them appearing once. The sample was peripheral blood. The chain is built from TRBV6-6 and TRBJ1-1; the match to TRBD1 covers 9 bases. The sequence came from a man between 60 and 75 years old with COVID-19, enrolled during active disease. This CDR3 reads CASSVTGQGNTEAFF. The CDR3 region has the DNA TGTGCCAGCAGTGTCACGGGACAGGGCAACACTGAAGCTTTCTTT.